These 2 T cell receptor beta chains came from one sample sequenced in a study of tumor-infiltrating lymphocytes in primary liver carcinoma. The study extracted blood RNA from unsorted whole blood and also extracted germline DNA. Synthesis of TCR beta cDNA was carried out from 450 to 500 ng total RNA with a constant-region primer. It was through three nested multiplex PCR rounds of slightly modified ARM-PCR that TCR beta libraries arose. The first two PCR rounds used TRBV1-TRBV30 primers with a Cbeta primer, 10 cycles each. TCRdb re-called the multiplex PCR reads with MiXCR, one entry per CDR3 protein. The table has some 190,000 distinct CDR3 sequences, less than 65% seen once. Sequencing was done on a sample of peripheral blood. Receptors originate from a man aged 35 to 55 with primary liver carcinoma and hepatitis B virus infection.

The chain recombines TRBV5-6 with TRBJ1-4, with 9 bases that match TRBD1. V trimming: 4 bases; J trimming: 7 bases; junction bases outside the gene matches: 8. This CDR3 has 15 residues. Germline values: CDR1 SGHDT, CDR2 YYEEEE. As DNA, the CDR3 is TGTGCCAGCAGCCTTCCCGGGACAGGGAGTGAAAAACTGTTTTTT. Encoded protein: CASSLPGTGSEKLFF.

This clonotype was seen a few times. The CDR3, as DNA: TGTGCCAGCAGCTTAAGGTCCGAGAGCTCCTACAATGAGCAGTTCTTC. Protein sequence: CASSLRSESSYNEQFF. The genes are TRBV7-8 and TRBJ2-1, with D unresolved. CDR1 is SGHVS, CDR2 FQNEAQ, per germline. This CDR3 contains 16 residues. Trimming took off 2 bases at V and 0 bases at J, with 11 bases between the two ends.